These T cell receptor beta chains were read from a single sample in a study of T cell changes during pregnancy in multiple sclerosis. TCRdb keeps only in-frame clones here, not all; method: immunoSEQ multiplex PCR. In the table there are about 55,000 clones, 85% to 90% of which are singletons. The specimen was CD4+ T cells from peripheral blood mononuclear cells, collected in the first trimester of pregnancy. These TCRs come from a female donor with multiple sclerosis, enrolled in a pregnancy study. Both conserved end residues are part of each CDR3. Fields, in order: clone size, D gene, V gene, J gene, CDR3 DNA, CDR3 protein. The D gene is left open where the match is weak. Clone size is stated in some rows and not others, as once, few, many or a class when expanded.

NA	TRBD1	TRBV9	TRBJ1-6	TGTGCCAGCAGCGAAACAGGGGGCAATTCACCCCTCCACTTT	CASSETGGNSPLHF
few	NA	TRBV5-6	TRBJ1-2	TGTGCCAGCAGCTTATCGGGAGGCGGTGGCTACACCTTC	CASSLSGGGGYTF
NA	NA	TRBV6-1	TRBJ1-5	TGTGCCAGCAGCCCCGGGACACATAATCAGCCCCAGCATTTT	CASSPGTHNQPQHF
NA	NA	TRBV7-9	TRBJ1-1	TGTGCCAGCAGCTTATCGCTCAGTGAAGCTTTCTTT	CASSLSLSEAFF
NA	TRBD1	TRBV5-1	TRBJ2-2	TGCGCCAGCAGCTTGGAGGCACAGGGGAACGGGGAGCTGTTTTTT	CASSLEAQGNGELFF
NA	NA	TRBV10-3	TRBJ1-4	TGTGCCATCAGTGAGTCGGGGGGATCGTCCGAAAAACTGTTTTTT	CAISESGGSSEKLFF
NA	TRBD2	TRBV4-1	TRBJ2-3	TGCGCCAGCAGCCAATACACACTAGCGGGGGCTAAAGATACGCAGTATTTT	CASSQYTLAGAKDTQYF
NA	TRBD2	TRBV5-4	TRBJ2-3	TGTGCCAGCAGCAAGGGACTAGCGGGGGGAGCGGCAGATACGCAGTATTTT	CASSKGLAGGAADTQYF
once	TRBD1	TRBV7-8	TRBJ1-2	TGTGCCAGCAGCTTAGGGGCAGGGGGCAACTATGGCTACACCTTC	CASSLGAGGNYGYTF
NA	TRBD1	TRBV6-5	TRBJ1-4	TGTGCCAGCAGACAGGGGATTAATGAAAAACTGTTTTTT	CASRQGINEKLFF
once	NA	TRBV28	TRBJ2-7	TGTGCCAGCAGGCCAATACAGGGATTCTACGAGCAGTACTTC	CASRPIQGFYEQYF
NA	TRBD1	TRBV6-6	TRBJ2-5	TGTGCCAGCAGTTTCCGACAGGGTAGCCAGTACTTC	CASSFRQGSQYF
NA	NA	TRBV19	TRBJ1-1	TGTGCCAGTAGTATGGGGGGGCCGGGCACTGAAGCTTTCTTT	CASSMGGPGTEAFF
NA	TRBD1	TRBV19	TRBJ2-1	TGTGCCAGTGGGGCCGGGACAGGGACACATGAGCAGTTCTTC	CASGAGTGTHEQFF
NA	NA	TRBV27	TRBJ2-3	TGTGCCAGCAGTCTGTGGACTACATCACAAGATACGCAGTATTTT	CASSLWTTSQDTQYF
NA	TRBD1	TRBV10-3	TRBJ2-7	TGTGCCATCAGTGAAAGACCTACAGGGGGCGACGAGCAGTACTTC	CAISERPTGGDEQYF
NA	TRBD1	TRBV6-6	TRBJ1-2	TGTGCCAGCAGTCGACAGGGGGCCTGGGATGGCTACACCTTC	CASSRQGAWDGYTF
once	NA	TRBV4-2	TRBJ2-7	TGTGCCAGCAGCCAAGATCGCGGGGTCGAGCAGTACTTC	CASSQDRGVEQYF
NA	NA	TRBV7-2	TRBJ2-7	TGTGCCAGCAGCCGGACAACCTACGAGCAGTACTTC	CASSRTTYEQYF
NA	NA	TRBV23-1	TRBJ2-7	TGCGCCAGCAGTCAAGAGGCGGGAACCAGCTCCTACGAGCAGTACTTC	CASSQEAGTSSYEQYF
NA	TRBD2	TRBV5-4	TRBJ2-7	TGTGCCAGCCGCCCCGGGGGGAGCTCCTACGAGCAGTACTTC	CASRPGGSSYEQYF
NA	NA	TRBV7-8	TRBJ1-5	TGTGCCAGCAGCTTAGCCTCGGGACACCTTATTAGCAATCAGCCCCAGCATTTT	CASSLASGHLISNQPQHF
NA	NA	TRBV11-3	TRBJ1-1	TGTGCCAGCAGCCGAGGGAAGAGTGAAGCTTTCTTT	CASSRGKSEAFF
NA	TRBD1	TRBV29-1	TRBJ1-5	TGCAGCGTTGAATACCCAGGGGGGCAGCCCCAGCATTTT	CSVEYPGGQPQHF
NA	TRBD1	TRBV4-1	TRBJ1-1	TGCGCCAGCAGTCTACAGGGGTGGGCTGAAGCTTTCTTT	CASSLQGWAEAFF
NA	TRBD1	TRBV7-2	TRBJ2-5	TGTGCCAGCAGCCGGACAGGGATCGAGACCCAGTACTTC	CASSRTGIETQYF
NA	NA	TRBV29-1	TRBJ1-1	TGCAGCGTTGAAGGGTACAGGGCGGACACTGAAGCTTTCTTT	CSVEGYRADTEAFF
NA	TRBD2	TRBV10-3	TRBJ2-1	TGTGCCATCTTTGGCGGGAGTCACAATGAGCAGTTCTTC	CAIFGGSHNEQFF
NA	NA	TRBV15	TRBJ2-7	TGTGCCACCAGCAGAGCCGTGACTAAGTACGAGCAGTACTTC	CATSRAVTKYEQYF
NA	TRBD2	TRBV2	TRBJ2-5	TGTGCCAGCAGTGGCAAGAAAGGGACTAGCGGGAGAGGAGAGACCCAGTACTTC	CASSGKKGTSGRGETQYF
few	NA	TRBV6-5	TRBJ1-5	TGTGCCAGCAGTTACCCCAGGGGACGCAATCAGCCCCAGCATTTT	CASSYPRGRNQPQHF
few	TRBD1	TRBV19	TRBJ1-5	TGTGCCAGCCGGGACAGGGGAAATCAGCCCCAGCATTTT	CASRDRGNQPQHF
NA	TRBD1	TRBV5-1	TRBJ2-7	TGCGCCAGCAAATTCGGGGACAGGGGAGAGTCAAAAAGCTTC	CASKFGDRGESKSF
once	TRBD2	TRBV7-8	TRBJ2-3	TGTGCCAGCAGCCCCCTAGCGGTTAACACAGATACGCAGTATTTT	CASSPLAVNTDTQYF
NA	NA	TRBV29-1	TRBJ1-1	TGCAGCGTTGAGTTTCGTCTGTTGAACACTGAAGCTTTCTTT	CSVEFRLLNTEAFF
NA	NA	TRBV28	TRBJ2-5	TGTGCCAGCAGATCGGTCCAGGGTTCTGACTTC	CASRSVQGSDF
NA	TRBD2	TRBV5-6	TRBJ2-6	TGTGCCAGCAGCATAGCGGGGGGACCCCACTCTGGGGCCAACGTCCTGACTTTC	CASSIAGGPHSGANVLTF
NA	NA	TRBV15	TRBJ2-1	TGTGCCACCAGCAGAGATCGACTTGGCTATGAGCAGTTCTTC	CATSRDRLGYEQFF
few	NA	TRBV7-2	TRBJ2-7	TGTGCCAGCAGCTTAGGGGCCAGGGTGTCCTACGAGCAGTACTTC	CASSLGARVSYEQYF
NA	NA	TRBV21-1	TRBJ2-1	TGTGCCAGCAGCAAATCAGACCCAGCGGGACGCATAACAAGCTCCTACAATGAGCAGTTCTTC	CASSKSDPAGRITSSYNEQFF